These T cell receptor beta chains were read from a single sample in a study of lymphopenia after photon versus proton radiotherapy. Clones were read by immunoSEQ multiplex PCR, and TCRdb kept only the in-frame ones, dropping some. The sample lists around 150,000 clones; around nine tenths were seen once. Sample: peripheral blood, taken from a patient treated with photon-based radiotherapy. Receptor source: a man aged 50 or older with gastric cancer. CDR3s include the opening cysteine and the closing phenylalanine or tryptophan. The D gene is left open where the match is weak. Clone size is not always given. Where it is, it says once, few, many or a class for expanded clones.

>.|.|14|TRBV7-7|TRBJ2-1
TGTGCCAGCAGCTTAGGAAGGGGCAGCAATGAGCAGTTCTTC
CASSLGRGSNEQFF
>.|.|14|TRBV7-8|TRBJ1-3
TGTGCCAGCAGCGCCGCGGGCTCTGGAAACACCATATATTTT
CASSAAGSGNTIYF
>TRBD2|.|16|TRBV19|TRBJ2-7
TGTGCCAGTAGTCCCGACGGACTAGCGGGAGGCTACGAGCAGTACTTC
CASSPDGLAGGYEQYF
>.|.|16|TRBV4-3|TRBJ2-2
TGCGCCAGCAGCCAAGATCTTGTAGGGATACCGGGGAAGCTGTTTTTT
CASSQDLVGIPGKLFF
>TRBD2|.|18|TRBV4-3|TRBJ2-3
TGCGCCAGCAGCCAAGTAGGGGCTAGCGGGACCCGCACAGATACGCAGTATTTT
CASSQVGASGTRTDTQYF
>.|.|15|TRBV15|TRBJ1-1
TGTGCCACCAGCAGTATGGGCACCATGAACACTGAAGCTTTCTTT
CATSSMGTMNTEAFF
>TRBD1|few|15|TRBV15|TRBJ1-5
TGTGCCACCAGCAGAGATAAGGGGGCGGGTCAGCCCCAGCATTTT
CATSRDKGAGQPQHF
>TRBD1|few|12|TRBV6-5|TRBJ1-2
TGTGCCAGCAGTTTCGGGACAGGGAAGTACACCTTC
CASSFGTGKYTF
>.|.|13|TRBV27|TRBJ1-2
TGTGCCAGCAGTCCCGACAGAGTCTATGGCTACACCTTC
CASSPDRVYGYTF
>TRBD2|.|17|TRBV5-6|TRBJ2-1
TGTGCCAGCAGCTTCGGACCTAGCGGGAGTAGCTACAATGAGCAGTTCTTC
CASSFGPSGSSYNEQFF
>.|.|15|TRBV7-3|TRBJ2-1
TGTGCCAGCAGCTTAGGTCCTAGCCGTAACAATGAGCAGTTCTTC
CASSLGPSRNNEQFF
>TRBD2|.|14|TRBV6-5|TRBJ2-3
TGTGCCAGCAGAGAGATGGCGGGAGTGGGTACGCAGTATTTT
CASREMAGVGTQYF
>.|few|14|TRBV5-1|TRBJ2-7
TGCGCCAGCAGCAAGCTTGGAGGGGGCGCCGAGCAGTACTTC
CASSKLGGGAEQYF
>.|.|13|TRBV30|TRBJ1-1
TGTGCCTGGAGCCGGAGGAGCAACACTGAAGCTTTCTTT
CAWSRRSNTEAFF
>TRBD1|.|15|TRBV6-5|TRBJ1-2
TGTGCCAGCAGCCAAACCGGGACAGGGGGCAGCGGCTACACCTTC
CASSQTGTGGSGYTF
>.|.|14|TRBV5-6|TRBJ1-2
TGTGCCAGCAGCTTGGGACCCGCTCCGAATGGCTACACCTTC
CASSLGPAPNGYTF
>.|.|11|TRBV25-1|TRBJ1-1
TGTGCCAGCAGTATCGGGTCAGAAGCTTTCTTT
CASSIGSEAFF